The T cell receptor (beta chain) under discussion was sequenced for a study of shared T cell receptors in the human thymus (dated by TCRdb to about 2021). Study-level background: The study examined how self-reactive, shared T-cell receptor alpha chains are generated in the human thymus.

V and J are trimmed by 2 bases and 3 bases, and the gene matches miss 4 bases of the junction. From the cysteine through the phenylalanine, the CDR3 covers 17 amino acids. Just the 51-base CDR3 DNA is kept, in frame starting at base 1. CDR1 SGHRS and CDR2 YFSETQ were looked up in the germline V gene. Receptors were amplified or captured by the immunoSEQ multiplex PCR assay. TCRdb obtained this table from immuneACCESS and retained in-frame rearrangements with V and J assigned. These tables miss some clones; where compared with another copy, unresolved V genes account for less than half of the shortfall, and the remainder is unexplained. Within this sample are 600,000 to 900,000 clones, with 80% to 90% of them counted one time only. Clones ranked in the top ten supply over 0.008% of the sample. This clone turned up a few times. Its antigen is still unknown. No per-base quality is available; no much larger clone lies one base away.

The sample was also linked to a second study, of human thymus T cells. As that second study puts it: Donors were immunologically healthy infants undergoing open corrective cardiac surgery for congenital heart defects in Finland. Thymus tissue was obtained as surgical resects removed during corrective cardiac surgery. Usage of V and J gene segments appeared to be biased in both the thymic and the peripheral blood repertoires. The related research found that thymic TCR repertoires overlapped highly between unrelated individuals. The study described the TCR alpha and beta repertoires in fewer than 10 infant thymus samples and a few matching peripheral blood samples. The infant donors were about 6 to 244 days old, and the cohort included roughly six males and a couple of females. After being mechanically released from the tissue, thymocytes were kept at -70 degrees C in pellets of about 9.5-30 million cells. A QIAsymphony instrument was used to extract genomic DNA from the frozen cell pellets. Using the immunoSEQ multiplex PCR assay, the TCRB and TCRAD loci were amplified from a standardized quantity of quality-controlled genomic DNA. Amplicons spanned the V(D)J region at a length sufficient to cover the CDR3 and identify V and J genes. Through the commercial immunoSEQ service, the amplicons were sequenced on an Illumina platform. Primer bias and sequencing errors were corrected as previously described, and TCRAD and TCRB definitions were based on the IMGT database. Analysis of the repertoires was done with immunoSEQ Analyzer 3.0 and VDJTools and included basic statistics, V/J segment usage, diversity estimates, rarefaction and pairwise overlap. To estimate diversity, the Chao1, ChaoE, Efron-Thisted, Shannon and inverse Simpson indices were applied, and diversity was also estimated on datasets down-sampled to the smallest sample. For repertoire overlap, CDR3 nucleotide sequence, V gene and J gene had to match strictly, and clustering was done by Jaccard-based multidimensional scaling. On average, roughly 810,000 unique TCRB clonotypes were obtained from thymus samples, compared with 70,000 to 100,000 from blood samples.

The sequence was collected from a girl under two years old with a congenital heart defect. Donor details come from another sample of the same person, matched by shared clones. The chain was built from TRBV5-1 and TRBJ2-1; TRBD2 matches 14 bases in the middle. The sequencing sample was made of thymocytes. The nucleotide sequence reads TGCGCCAGCAGCTTCCGACTAGCGGGGGGGGGCTACAATGAGCAGTTCTTC. Translated, it gives CASSFRLAGGGYNEQFF.